The 25 T cell receptor beta chains below were found in one sample sequenced in a study of long-term antiretroviral therapy in people with HIV. Investigators performed immunoSEQ version v3.0 at survey level. Assay: immunoSEQ multiplex PCR; the TCRdb copy retains only in-frame clones and omits some. The data contain fewer than 30,000 clones, 80% to 90% of them singletons. The sequenced sample was unsorted PBMCs, obtained 3 years after starting antiretroviral therapy. Source of these receptors: a man between 35 and 55 years old with HIV.

The chain is built from TRBV6-1 and TRBJ2-1; D call uncertain. This CDR3 is built from 15 residues. The germline V and J ends were trimmed by 2 bases and 0 bases, with 8 bases remaining between them. Germline V lookup: CDR1 MNHNS, CDR2 SASEGT. The CDR3 region has the DNA TGTGCCAGCAGTGAAATGGGCGGCTCCTACAATGAGCAGTTCTTC. Its protein is CASSEMGGSYNEQFF.

The rearrangement joins TRBV18 to TRBJ2-7; 7 bases fit TRBD1. Unmatched junction bases numbered 10, after V lost 3 bases and J lost 2 bases. This CDR3 contains 16 residues. CDR1 and CDR2 from the germline V gene are KGHSH and LQKENI. The CDR3 DNA sequence: TGTGCCAGCTCACCTCTTTTGACAGGGATTACCTACGAGCAGTACTTC. Translated, it gives CASSPLLTGITYEQYF.

V and J are TRBV7-9 and TRBJ1-3; D remains ambiguous. This CDR3 comprises 14 residues. V lost 0 bases and J 0 bases, leaving 3 bases between the germline ends. Germline V CDR1 and CDR2: SEHNR, FQNEAQ (reference sequence). CDR3 region: CASSLAGSGNTIYF. CDR3 nucleotide sequence: TGTGCCAGCAGCTTAGCAGGCTCTGGAAACACCATATATTTT.

J is TRBJ2-7 and V is TRBV27; 7 bases line up with TRBD1. Germline V gene sequence: CDR1 MNHEY, CDR2 SMNVEV (reference sequence). J gave up 2 bases and V 4 bases, and 5 bases lay outside the gene matches. CDR3 length equals 14 residues. The CDR3 is CASSSSGTAYEQYF. For the CDR3, the DNA is TGTGCCAGCAGTTCTTCCGGGACAGCCTACGAGCAGTACTTC.

The gene calls are TRBV7-2 and TRBJ2-1; 13 bases align to TRBD2. CDR3 size: 18 residues. Germline V gene sequence: CDR1 SGHTA, CDR2 FQGNSA. The junction had 17 bases not matched to a gene; V was cut back by 5 bases and J by 10 bases. The CDR3 DNA reads as TGTGCCAGCAGCAACCCCCCGGGGACTAGCGGGATCCTAGGAGAGCAGTTCTTC. This codes for CASSNPPGTSGILGEQFF.

There are a few counts of this clone. In DNA, the CDR3 is TGTGCCAGCAGCTCAAGGGACATGGGTTCGTACAATGAGCAGTTCTTC. Protein sequence: CASSSRDMGSYNEQFF. V usage is TRBV11-3 and J usage is TRBJ2-1; TRBD1 might be the D (6 bases). This CDR3 comprises 16 residues. Germline values: CDR1 SGHNT, CDR2 YENEEA. Trimming pared 4 bases from V and 4 bases from J, leaving 17 bases between.

The CDR3 sequence is CAGSLGIGDTQYF. The CDR3 nucleotides are TGTGCCGGCTCCCTAGGGATCGGAGATACGCAGTATTTT. The chain is built from TRBV4-2 and TRBJ2-3, with unresolved D. The germline V gene encodes CDR1 LGHNA and CDR2 YNFKEQ. The CDR3 runs 13 residues. V was shortened by 11 bases and J by 5 bases, with 17 bases between the two germline ends.

The chain combines TRBV7-8 with TRBJ1-6, with 8 bases lining up with TRBD1. Germline CDR1 SGHVS, CDR2 FQNEAQ. V was pared by 5 bases and J by 4 bases, with 4 bases of the junction left unmatched. The CDR3 is made up of 15 amino acids. As DNA, the CDR3 is TGTGCCAGCAGCCCGGACAGGGCTTATAATTCACCCCTCCACTTT. Translation gives CASSPDRAYNSPLHF.

The chain employs TRBV4-3 and TRBJ2-2; 14 nucleotides align to TRBD2. J was trimmed by 0 bases and V by 1 base; bases with no gene match: 7. The CDR3 totals 20 residues. Germline V lookup: CDR1 LGHNA, CDR2 YSLEER. CDR3: CASSQVKGTSGGPNTGELFF. In DNA, the CDR3 is TGCGCCAGCAGCCAAGTAAAGGGGACTAGCGGGGGACCGAACACCGGGGAGCTGTTTTTT.

The J gene is TRBJ2-6, the V gene TRBV2; no clear D. The germline gives CDR1 SNHLY, CDR2 FYNNEI. The CDR3 covers 14 residues. The germline V and J ends were trimmed by 3 bases and 0 bases, with 3 bases remaining between them. The CDR3 here is CASSDRSGANVLTF. The DNA of the CDR3 is TGTGCCAGCAGTGATCGCTCTGGGGCCAACGTCCTGACTTTC.

CDR3 bases: TGTGCCAGCAGTCGACAGGGGGTCTATGGCTACACCTTC. Its translation is CASSRQGVYGYTF. V gene TRBV14 combines with J gene TRBJ1-2; 9 nucleotides align to TRBD1. CDR1 and CDR2 (germline): SGHDN, FVKESK. With 6 bases clipped from V and 4 bases from J, the junction kept 3 bases outside the gene matches. CDR3 size: 13 residues.

This rearrangement joins TRBV18 to TRBJ2-2; TRBD1 matches at 9 bases. J gave up 0 bases and V 3 bases, and 14 bases lay outside the gene matches. The CDR3 runs 20 residues. Germline CDR1 and CDR2: KGHSH and LQKENI. Written as DNA, the CDR3 is TGTGCCAGCTCACCTCCCAACAGGGGGCTTACTCTATCGAACACCGGGGAGCTGTTTTTT. Protein product: CASSPPNRGLTLSNTGELFF.

The chain is built from TRBV7-8 and TRBJ2-7, with D tentatively TRBD2 (5 bases). Germline V CDR1 and CDR2: SGHVS, FQNEAQ. The germline V and J ends were trimmed by 7 bases and 2 bases, with 18 bases remaining between them. CDR3 size: 15 residues. CDR3 bases: TGTGCCAGCACGGCCTCCGGGGTAGTAACCTACGAGCAGTACTTC. Its translation: CASTASGVVTYEQYF.

The genes are TRBV27 and TRBJ1-3; 8 bases are a match to TRBD1. The V gene end was trimmed by 4 bases and the J gene end by 2 bases; junction bases not matched to a gene: 10. The CDR3 length is 17 residues. Germline V gene sequence: CDR1 MNHEY, CDR2 SMNVEV (reference sequence). The CDR3 DNA sequence: TGTGCCAGCAGTTCCAGCCCGGGACAGGAGGCTGGAAACACCATATATTTT. It encodes CASSSSPGQEAGNTIYF.

The chain links TRBV7-9 to TRBJ2-3; D remains unclear. CDR3 length: 11 residues. The ends were cut back, 4 bases at V and 6 bases at J, with 5 bases in the middle. Germline CDR1 reads SEHNR; CDR2 reads FQNEAQ (reference sequence). CDR3 sequence (DNA): TGTGCCAGCAGCTCCCGGGATACGCAGTATTTT. Protein sequence: CASSSRDTQYF.

The rearrangement uses TRBV4-3 and TRBJ1-1; possibly TRBD1 for D (5 bases). Germline CDR1 and CDR2: LGHNA and YSLEER. CDR3 length: 15 residues. V was shortened by 0 bases and J by 1 base, with 9 bases between the two germline ends. The CDR3 DNA sequence: TGCGCCAGCAGCCAAGAAGAGGGGAGGAACACTGAAGCTTTCTTT. It encodes CASSQEEGRNTEAFF.

The CDR3 DNA reads TGCGCCAGCAGCCAACGCACAGGATCGAGCTCCTACGAGCAGTACTTC. The encoded protein is CASSQRTGSSSYEQYF. J is TRBJ2-7 and V is TRBV4-3; perhaps TRBD1 as D (5 bases). This CDR3 has 16 amino acids. V lost 2 bases, J lost 0 bases, and 14 bases lay in between. From germline, CDR1 is LGHNA and CDR2 YSLEER.

The CDR3: CASSHLTSGSYEQYF. DNA of the CDR3: TGTGCCAGCAGCCACTTGACTAGCGGATCCTACGAGCAGTACTTC. The J gene is TRBJ2-7, the V gene TRBV5-4; 9 bases are shared with TRBD2. The CDR3 length is 15 residues. Germline CDR1 reads SGHNT; CDR2 reads YYREEE (reference sequence). J was trimmed by 1 base and V by 4 bases; bases with no gene match: 6.

This rearrangement joins TRBV4-2 to TRBJ2-1; weak D call: TRBD1 (6 bases). Trimming cost V 7 bases and J 9 bases, with 19 bases left between them. The CDR3 totals 14 residues. From germline, CDR1 is LGHNA and CDR2 YNFKEQ. The CDR3 DNA sequence: TGTGCCAGCACCCCCCTAGACGAACAGGGTGAGCAGTTCTTC. It encodes CASTPLDEQGEQFF.

The CDR3: CASSLTGPSYEQYF. The CDR3 DNA follows: TGTGCCAGCAGCTTGACAGGGCCGTCCTACGAGCAGTACTTC. The chain recombines TRBV5-4 with TRBJ2-7, with D possibly being TRBD1 (6 bases). With 1 base removed from V and 1 base from J, the gap between germline ends came to 9 bases. The CDR3 consists of 14 residues. Looked up from germline, CDR1 is SGHNT and CDR2 is YYREEE (reference sequence).

This sequence joins TRBV11-2 and TRBJ2-1, with D possibly being TRBD2 (6 bases). V was shortened by 10 bases and J by 0 bases, with 22 bases between the two germline ends. The CDR3 runs to 17 residues. The V gene's germline CDR1 is SGHAT and CDR2 FQNNGV. DNA of the CDR3: TGTGCCATCGGGGGAGGATGGGGTAGCGTCTCCTACAATGAGCAGTTCTTC. Residues: CAIGGGWGSVSYNEQFF.

This clone was observed a few times. The genes are TRBV5-6 and TRBJ1-1; D unclear. Germline assignment: CDR1 SGHDT and CDR2 YYEEEE. Trimming took 4 bases from V and 5 from J, leaving 15 bases between them. The CDR3 has 14 amino acids. The DNA for the CDR3 is TGTGCCAGCAGCCCGAGGATGGGTGGTACTGAAGCTTTCTTT. Encoded protein: CASSPRMGGTEAFF.

The J gene is TRBJ2-3, the V gene TRBV29-1; no firm D call. The CDR3 totals 19 residues. The V end lost 0 bases, the J end lost 0 bases, and 22 bases lay between the germline ends. Germline-derived CDR1 and CDR2 are SQVTM and ANQGSEA. The DNA for the CDR3 is TGCAGCGTTGAAGATGGCTGGGTGTACAGTGGAAAGAGCACAGATACGCAGTATTTT. Protein product: CSVEDGWVYSGKSTDTQYF.

This chain joins TRBV7-9 and TRBJ1-4; 7 bases are shared with TRBD1. The CDR3 has 15 amino acids. Trimming at V came to 4 bases and at J to 4 bases, leaving 6 bases not matched to a gene. The germline gives CDR1 SEHNR, CDR2 FQNEAQ (reference sequence). CDR3 protein: CASSSRDSLNEKLFF. CDR3 coding DNA: TGTGCCAGCAGCTCCCGGGACAGCCTTAATGAAAAACTGTTTTTT.

The rearrangement uses TRBV11-2 and TRBJ2-1; D may be TRBD2 (7 bases). The V gene's germline CDR1 is SGHAT and CDR2 FQNNGV. CDR3 size: 16 residues. V was trimmed by 3 bases and J by 8 bases, leaving 20 bases between them. The chain's CDR3 is CASSFMGGGATYEQFF. The CDR3 bases are TGTGCCAGCAGCTTCATGGGTGGGGGGGCGACTTATGAGCAGTTCTTC.